The 2 T cell receptor beta chains given below trace back to one sample, sequenced in a study of long-term antiretroviral therapy in people with HIV. The immunoSEQ assay was v3.0, run at survey level. Generated by immunoSEQ multiplex PCR, the TCRdb table keeps only in-frame clones and is missing some. The sample has over 10,000 clones; approximately 90% are singletons. Specimen: unsorted PBMCs, collected 2.1 years after starting antiretroviral therapy. These receptors originate from a woman aged 40 to 50 with HIV.

This sequence joins TRBV5-1 and TRBJ1-6, with D maybe TRBD1 (5 bases). The germline V and J ends were trimmed by 4 bases and 7 bases, with 9 bases remaining between them. This CDR3 contains 13 residues. Germline V gene data show CDR1 as SGHRS and CDR2 as YFSETQ. The CDR3 region has the DNA TGCGCCAGCAGCGAGGGGTCCAATTCACCCCTCCACTTT. It yields the protein CASSEGSNSPLHF.

The chain joins TRBV7-9 to TRBJ2-4; D is uncertain. The CDR3 spans 15 residues. Germline CDR1 reads SEHNR; CDR2 reads FQNEAQ (reference sequence). The ends were cut back, 1 base at V and 0 bases at J, with 7 bases in the middle. The CDR3 DNA reads as TGTGCCAGCAGCTTAGGGGATATAGCCAAAAACATTCAGTACTTC. It translates to CASSLGDIAKNIQYF.